Described below is a single T cell receptor (beta chain) sequence and its context. This entry is derived from a study of regulatory T cells in long-lasting Graves disease. Arm-PCR with iRepertoire HTBI primers amplified the CDR3 regions for these TCR beta libraries. TCRdb called the multiplex PCR reads again in MiXCR, with one record for every CDR3 protein. The repertoire consists of roughly 400,000 distinct CDR3 sequences, with roughly 17% occurring once and the leading ten covering 20% to 25%. Noted time point: newly diagnosed GD, antithyroid drugs for less than 3 months. From RNA extracted from PBMCs, the TCR library was made. Collection of peripheral blood (around 10 milliliters) was done using EDTA tubes. Unmatched junction bases numbered 7, after V lost 4 bases and J lost 9 bases. This CDR3 comprises 14 residues. From germline, CDR1 is SGHDN and CDR2 FVKESK. These data also featured in a second study, about T cells in Graves' hyperthyroidism and ophthalmopathy. Per that study: During a first-round RT-PCR of the TCR CDR3, the HTBI primer set was used.

This clonotype was sampled from a woman under 30 with Graves disease. The sequenced sample was peripheral blood mononuclear cells (PBMCs), obtained at new diagnosis, from a patient treated with antithyroid drugs. This sequence joins TRBV14 and TRBJ2-2, with TRBD2 identical over 8 bases. The DNA of the CDR3 is TGTGCCAGCAGCCGAGCGGGAGTTGGGCGGGAGCTGTTTTTT. It translates to CASSRAGVGRELFF.